The TCR beta chain described here comes from a study of graft-versus-host responses after intestinal transplantation (dated by TCRdb to the early 2020s). About the study as a whole: The transplants that recipients got were multivisceral, liver-intestinal, or isolated intestinal. All recipients received anti-thymocyte globulin induction followed by maintenance tacrolimus and steroids for around three years. Bulk TCR-beta CDR3 sequencing was used to track graft-versus-host and host-versus-graft alloreactive T cell clones in the graft, circulation and bone marrow after intestinal transplantation. To identify alloreactive clones, pre-transplant mixed lymphocyte reaction products were sequenced and compared with unstimulated pre-transplant donor and recipient T cells. A cohort of some 24 intestinal transplant recipients, including one retransplant, was enrolled, and a few patients lacking pretransplant specimens were excluded. Donor T cell macrochimerism was defined as a peak of at least 4% donor T cells among recipient peripheral blood mononuclear cells. Instead of going to the commercial service, samples from three later patients were sequenced in-house on an Illumina MiSeq and processed with MiXCR. Broader findings and caveats from the paper: The relatively low number and heterogeneity of intestinal transplant patients limited the conclusions. GvH clones were detected in recipient bone marrow, and some appeared earlier in ileal mucosa or blood, consistent with an intestinal mucosal origin. In patients with donor T cell macrochimerism, the allografts had high GvH to HvG T cell clonal ratios. Early after transplant, peak levels of circulating GvH clones were found to be associated with declines in HvG clones.

Taken from cysteine to phenylalanine, the CDR3 has 12 residues. Only the CDR3 DNA is retained, 36 bases long and in frame from the first base. Reading the germline V gene gives CDR1 ENHRY and CDR2 SYGVKD. A distance of 6 bases separates the germline ends of V and J, which lose 4 bases and 5 bases respectively. The time point label, read with the paper, signifies: cells obtained before transplantation from donor or recipient. CD3+CD4+ and CD3+CD8+ populations were FACS-sorted from unstimulated pre-transplant donor and recipient cells taken from spleen or lymph nodes. Library method: the immunoSEQ multiplex PCR assay. For most patients, genomic DNA was isolated using the Qiagen DNeasy Blood and Tissue Kit and was shipped frozen to Adaptive Biotechnologies for TCR sequencing. For most patients, genomic DNA was subjected to high-throughput TCR-beta CDR3 sequencing by Adaptive Biotechnologies. The authors processed their data as follows. TCR sequencing data were retrieved from Adaptive's ImmunoSEQ software for some 17 patients, whereas three other patients were processed with MiXCR and VDJtools. CD4 versus CD8 sorting errors were corrected by removing sequences found in both subsets at a frequency ratio below 5:1. Because the origin of CDR3 nucleotide sequences shared between donor and recipient could not be assigned, those sequences were removed. To be classed as alloreactive, a clone needed at least 2-fold expansion over unstimulated cells and a minimum CFSE-low frequency of 0.002% (template counts) or 0.001% (read counts). A clone was considered mappable if detected in the sequenced pre-transplant spleen, lymph node, or MLR CFSE-low populations of the donor or recipient. Cumulative frequency of alloreactive clones was calculated as a percentage of all sequences weighted by copy number. TCRdb stores this immuneACCESS table with in-frame sequences only. Part of the clones is absent; in the studies checked, under half of the shortfall reflects unresolved V genes, and no reason is known for the rest. The V and J calls and clone size were taken over from that table, and D and trimming were inferred from the DNA. Within this sample are roughly 93,000 clones, with about 93% of them counted one time only. The ten most abundant clones make up 0.45% to 0.6% of the sample.

This clone has only one observation. This clone's antigen is unknown. Base qualities are missing; no much larger clone stands one base away. The chain joins TRBV10-3 to TRBJ1-5, with no confident D gene call. The sequence came from a human donor who received an intestinal transplant. The sequenced sample was unstimulated CD8+ T cells sorted from spleen or lymph node cells, obtained before intestinal transplant. The DNA sequence is given as TGTGCCATCAGTGTCGGGGATCAGCCCCAGCATTTT. This sequence encodes CAISVGDQPQHF.